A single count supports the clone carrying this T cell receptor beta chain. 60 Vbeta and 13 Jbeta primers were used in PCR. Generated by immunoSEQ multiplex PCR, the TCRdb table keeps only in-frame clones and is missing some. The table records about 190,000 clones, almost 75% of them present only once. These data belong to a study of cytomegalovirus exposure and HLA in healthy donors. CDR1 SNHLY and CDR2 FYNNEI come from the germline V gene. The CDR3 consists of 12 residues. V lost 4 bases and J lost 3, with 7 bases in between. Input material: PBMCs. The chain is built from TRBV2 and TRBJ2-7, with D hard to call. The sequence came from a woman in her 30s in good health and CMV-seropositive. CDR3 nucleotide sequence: TGTGCCAGCAGTGTAAGAGACTACGAGCAGTACTTC. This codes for CASSVRDYEQYF.